This T cell receptor (beta chain) was identified during a study of T cell responses to AZD1222 COVID-19 vaccine. Study in general: Second-dose timings of about 4 or about 12 weeks were pooled.

Libraries were prepared by immunoSEQ multiplex PCR; TCRdb keeps only in-frame clonotypes and omits some of them. The repertoire holds some 150,000 clones, with around 91% as singletons. Trimming left V 1 base short and J 8 bases short, with 14 bases between. This CDR3 has 14 amino acids. CDR1 and CDR2 (germline): MDHEN, SYDVKM. The table lists this clone with a count of one. The rearrangement links TRBV28 to TRBJ1-2; D unresolved. The clonotype comes from an adult in good health. The sample was peripheral blood, taken on day 0 of AZD1222 vaccination. The CDR3 protein is CASSLSDRRQGYTF. CDR3 nucleotide sequence: TGTGCCAGCAGTTTATCCGACCGACGCCAAGGCTACACCTTC.